Listed below are T cell receptor beta chains from one sample, sequenced in a study of human T cells and chemical hapten exposure. One entry per CDR3 protein results from TCRdb running MiXCR on the RACE reads. The sample has 210,000 or so distinct CDR3 sequences, about 25% seen once. Sequencing used whole blood, obtained in connection with sensitization to the hapten diphenylcyclopropenone (DPC). These receptors came from a woman in her thirties or forties with alopecia areata. Some clones in this sample may be carry-over from other donors' samples. CDR3s include the opening cysteine and the closing phenylalanine or tryptophan. A D gene is named only where the DNA matches it firmly. Where a row states a size, it is once, few, many or the class of an expanded clone; other rows omit it.

clone size,V gene,J gene,D gene,CDR3 DNA,CDR3 protein
.,TRBV5-6,TRBJ2-6,.,TGTGCCAGCAGCTTGAGGGGGACCTCTGGGGCCAACGTCCTGACTTTC,CASSLRGTSGANVLTF
.,TRBV6-6,TRBJ1-2,TRBD1,TGTGCCAGCAGCCGACAGGGGGAGGATGGCTACACCTTC,CASSRQGEDGYTF
.,TRBV7-2,TRBJ2-7,.,TGTGCCAGCAGCGTGGGGGCCGACGTACTCTACGAGCAGTACTTC,CASSVGADVLYEQYF
many,TRBV9,TRBJ2-7,TRBD1,TGTGCCAGCAGCGAGGGACAGGGGTTCTACGAGCAGTACTTC,CASSEGQGFYEQYF
few,TRBV29-1,TRBJ2-3,.,TGCAGCGTTGGGCAGCTGAACACAGATACGCAGTATTTT,CSVGQLNTDTQYF
.,TRBV29-1,TRBJ2-7,TRBD1,TGCAGCGTTGTTGAGGGGGCGGAGGAGCAGTACTTC,CSVVEGAEEQYF
few,TRBV4-3,TRBJ1-5,TRBD1,TGCGCCAGCAGCCAAGCCACAGGGGGTCAGCCCCAGCATTTT,CASSQATGGQPQHF
.,TRBV7-2,TRBJ2-7,TRBD1,TGTGCCAGCAGCCTGGGACAGGTTCGGTACGAGCAGTACTTC,CASSLGQVRYEQYF
few,TRBV28,TRBJ2-3,.,TGTGCCAGCAGTTTGATGTTTCCAGATACGCAGTATTTT,CASSLMFPDTQYF
.,TRBV7-2,TRBJ2-7,.,TGTGCCAGCAGCTTAGCGCATGGAGGCATCTACGAGCAGTACTTC,CASSLAHGGIYEQYF
once,TRBV20-1,TRBJ2-1,TRBD1,TGCAGTGCAAGACAGGGGGCCGCATACAATGAGCAGTTCTTC,CSARQGAAYNEQFF
.,TRBV5-1,TRBJ2-7,TRBD2,TGCGCCAGCAGCCCCCAGATAGCGGGGAGGACCTACGAGCAGTACTTC,CASSPQIAGRTYEQYF
many,TRBV5-6,TRBJ2-3,TRBD1,TGTGCCAGCAGATCACCACAGGGGACAGATACGCAGTATTTT,CASRSPQGTDTQYF
many,TRBV12-3/TRBV12-4,TRBJ2-3,TRBD1,TGTGCCAGCAGACGACAGGGCGCAGATACGCAGTATTTT,CASRRQGADTQYF
few,TRBV20-1,TRBJ2-5,TRBD2,TGCAGTGCTAGGAGCGGGAGTTCACAAGAGACCCAGTACTTC,CSARSGSSQETQYF
once,TRBV5-1,TRBJ2-3,TRBD2,TGCGTCAGCAGCCGGACTAGCGGGAGGGCCGATACGCAGTATTTT,CVSSRTSGRADTQYF
few,TRBV20-1,TRBJ2-7,.,TGCAGTGCTAGAGAGGTCGCCTACGAGCAGTACTTC,CSAREVAYEQYF
.,TRBV4-2,TRBJ2-7,.,TGTGCCAGCAGCCAAGCCTCAGGGTCTTCCGCCTACGAGCAGTACTTC,CASSQASGSSAYEQYF
.,TRBV14,TRBJ2-1,.,TGTGCCAGCAGCCAAGATCCGTGGGGGCAGTTCTTC,CASSQDPWGQFF
few,TRBV24-1,TRBJ2-3,TRBD2,TGTGCCACCAGTGATCCCGGCGCTAGCGGGAGAAATACGCAGTATTTT,CATSDPGASGRNTQYF
few,TRBV20-1,TRBJ2-5,.,TGCAGTGCTTTCGGGACTGACCAAGAGACCCAGTACTTC,CSAFGTDQETQYF
few,TRBV7-2,TRBJ2-1,TRBD2,TGTGCCAGCAGCGGACTAGCGGGAGCTTACAATGAGCAGTTCTTC,CASSGLAGAYNEQFF
medium-sized,TRBV7-2,TRBJ2-7,.,TGTGCCAGCAGCTTAGCGCCCGCTGGGCACGAGCAGTACTTC,CASSLAPAGHEQYF
.,TRBV29-1,TRBJ1-1,TRBD1,TGCAGCGGCCTGACAGGGAACATGAACACTGAAGCTTTCTTT,CSGLTGNMNTEAFF
.,TRBV28,TRBJ1-1,.,TGTGCCAGCAGTTTTAAAGGGGGAACTGAAGCTTTCTTT,CASSFKGGTEAFF
once,TRBV7-2,TRBJ2-1,TRBD1,TGTGCCAGCAGCCAACCGGGACAGGCCTACAATGAGCAGTTCTTC,CASSQPGQAYNEQFF
few,TRBV28,TRBJ2-7,.,TGTGCCAGCAGTTTACTCCCGACTGCCAACTACGAGCAGTACTTC,CASSLLPTANYEQYF